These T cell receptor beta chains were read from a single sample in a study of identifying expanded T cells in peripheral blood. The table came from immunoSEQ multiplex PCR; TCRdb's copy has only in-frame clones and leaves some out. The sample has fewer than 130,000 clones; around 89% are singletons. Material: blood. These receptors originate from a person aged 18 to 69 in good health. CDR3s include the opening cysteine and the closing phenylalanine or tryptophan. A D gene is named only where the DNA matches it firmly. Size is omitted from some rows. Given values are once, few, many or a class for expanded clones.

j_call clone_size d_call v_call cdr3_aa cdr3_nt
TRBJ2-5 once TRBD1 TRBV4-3 CASSRGDRTPGTQYF TGCGCCAGCAGCCGAGGGGACAGGACCCCAGGGACCCAGTACTTC
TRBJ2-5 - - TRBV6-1 CASGTPGETQYF TGTGCCAGCGGGACGCCCGGAGAGACCCAGTACTTC
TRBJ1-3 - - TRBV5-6 CASSFGSAGNTIYF TGTGCCAGCAGCTTCGGAAGCGCTGGAAACACCATATATTTT
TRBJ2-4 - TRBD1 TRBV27 CASSPLGQAAKNIQYF TGTGCCAGCAGTCCCCTAGGACAGGCGGCCAAAAACATTCAGTACTTC
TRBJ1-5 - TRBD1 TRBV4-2 CASSLQTGGQPQHF TGTGCCAGCAGCCTCCAGACAGGGGGCCAGCCCCAGCATTTT
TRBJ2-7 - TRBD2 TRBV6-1 CAISESGGVYEQYF TGTGCCATCAGTGAGTCGGGGGGGGTTTACGAGCAGTACTTC
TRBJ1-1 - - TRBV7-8 CASTHGPPRYTEAFF TGTGCCAGCACCCACGGCCCTCCGAGGTACACTGAAGCTTTCTTT
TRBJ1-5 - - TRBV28 CASSLIRTANSNQPQHF TGTGCCAGCAGTTTGATAAGAACGGCAAATAGCAATCAGCCCCAGCATTTT
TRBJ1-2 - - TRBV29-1 CSSRETGFGGYTF TGCAGCTCTCGGGAAACAGGGTTCGGTGGCTACACCTTC
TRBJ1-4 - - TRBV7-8 CASSRDTGISEKLFF TGTGCCAGCAGCCGGGATACAGGGATTTCTGAAAAACTGTTTTTT
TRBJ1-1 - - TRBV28 CASSEQTGITEAFF TGTGCCAGCAGTGAGCAGACAGGCATAACTGAAGCTTTCTTT
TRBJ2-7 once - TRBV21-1 CASSAPSQGLPTYEQYF TGTGCCAGCAGCGCACCAAGTCAGGGTCTGCCTACCTACGAGCAGTACTTC
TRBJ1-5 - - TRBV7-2 CASTLSGVSNQPQHF TGTGCCAGCACCCTTTCGGGGGTTAGCAATCAGCCCCAGCATTTT
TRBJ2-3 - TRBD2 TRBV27 CASSFGAGVSDTDTQYF TGTGCCAGCAGTTTTGGGGCGGGGGTTTCTGACACAGATACGCAGTATTTT
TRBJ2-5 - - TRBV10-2 CASWGGTFPQETQYF TGCGCCTCCTGGGGCGGAACGTTCCCCCAAGAGACCCAGTACTTC
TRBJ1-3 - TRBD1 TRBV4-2 CASSQGWGLTGGTGNTIYF TGTGCCAGCAGCCAAGGCTGGGGCTTAACAGGGGGAACTGGAAACACCATATATTTT
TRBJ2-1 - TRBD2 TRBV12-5 CASGLGRGGSYNEQFF TGTGCTAGTGGTTTGGGTCGGGGGGGCTCCTACAATGAGCAGTTCTTC